This TCR beta chain was captured in a study of blood T cell repertoires in COVID-19. Study context: Samples came from the United States, Italy and Spain, spanning acute and convalescent COVID-19.

The authors' processing: Amplifying reference gene primers gave estimates of nucleated cell counts. Clones were sequenced by immunoSEQ multiplex PCR, and TCRdb holds only the in-frame ones, with some missing. V, J and clone size reflect that table, while D and trimming were determined from the DNA. The sample records around 300,000 clones, roughly 87% being singletons. Trimming removed 2 bases at V and 0 bases at J, with 10 bases between. Germline V lookup: CDR1 SEHNR, CDR2 FQNEAQ (reference sequence). The CDR3 runs to 15 residues. V usage is TRBV7-9 and J usage is TRBJ1-2, with no clear D. This receptor was identified in a man younger than 35 with active or convalescent COVID-19. Sequenced sample: peripheral blood. CDR3 sequence (DNA): TGTGCCAGCAGCTTAAGGGAGGGCCCTAACTATGGCTACACCTTC. Residues: CASSLREGPNYGYTF. Together with reference TRBV7-9 and TRBJ1-2, the CDR3 gives the full variable domain: DTGVSQNPRHKITKRGQNVTFRCDPISEHNRLYWYRQTLGQGPEFLTYFQNEAQLEKSRLLSDRFSAERPKGSFSTLEIQRTEQGDSAMYLCASSLREGPNYGYTFGSGTRLTVV.